The present T cell receptor beta chain was sequenced within a study of CXCR3-negative and CXCR3-positive naive CD8 T cells. Findings and limits, study-wide: The study found more hydrophobic TRB CDR3s in CXCR3-positive naive cells than in CXCR3-negative naive cells. The TRBV-TRBJ usage of naive CXCR3-negative and CXCR3-positive cells was similar, but that of memory cells differed.

Germline values: CDR1 ENHRY, CDR2 SYGVKD. This CDR3 is built from 12 residues. UMI-labeled TRB cDNA libraries were prepared by 5' RACE. Following a re-call of the 5' RACE reads, TCRdb has one entry per CDR3 protein and lacks DNA. Its clone listing holds over 100,000 distinct CDR3 sequences. Notes on this clonotype: What it recognizes is unknown.

Every subset of CD8+ T cells was sorted in triplicate at 250,000 to 350,000 cells each. CD45RO-CCR7+CD27+CD95- was the phenotype of naive CD8+ T cells. The V gene is TRBV10-3, the J gene TRBJ1-2. The sequencing input was naive CXCR3+ CD8+ T cells from blood. Subset reported: CD45RO-CCR7+CD27+CD95- naive CD8+ T cells expressing CXCR3 (TNR3+). The receptor was derived from a human donor in good health. Some clones in this sample may be carry-over from other donors' samples. The CDR3 reads CAISDPNHGYTF.